The rows below give T cell receptor beta chains drawn from one sample of a study of blood T cell repertoires in COVID-19. The table came from immunoSEQ multiplex PCR; TCRdb's copy has only in-frame clones and leaves some out. This repertoire shows 310,000 or so clones, 75% to 95% found once; its top ten account for around 1.1%. The specimen was PBMCs or T cells enriched from blood (not recorded which). These receptors originate from a woman aged 25 to 39 who had recovered from COVID-19. Both conserved end residues are part of each CDR3. Each record gives: CDR3 protein, CDR3 DNA, J gene, D gene, clone size, CDR3 length, V gene. A D gene is named only where the DNA matches it firmly. The size of a clone is reported for some rows only, either as once, few or many, or as a class for expanded clones.

cdr3_aa: CASSLDDREKLFF; cdr3_nt: TGTGCCAGCAGCTTGGACGACAGGGAAAAACTGTTTTTT; j_call: TRBJ1-4; d_call: .; clone_size: .; cdr3_length: 13; v_call: TRBV7-8
cdr3_aa: CASSLHRVMGETQYF; cdr3_nt: TGTGCCAGCAGTTTACACCGGGTGATGGGAGAGACCCAGTACTTC; j_call: TRBJ2-5; d_call: .; clone_size: .; cdr3_length: 15; v_call: TRBV28
cdr3_aa: CASSLQAGGLGETQYF; cdr3_nt: TGTGCCAGCAGCTTACAAGCGGGAGGCCTGGGGGAGACCCAGTACTTC; j_call: TRBJ2-5; d_call: TRBD2; clone_size: once; cdr3_length: 16; v_call: TRBV7-2
cdr3_aa: CASSLPTSDRGDEQYF; cdr3_nt: TGTGCCAGCAGCTTACCAACTTCCGACAGGGGAGACGAGCAGTACTTC; j_call: TRBJ2-7; d_call: TRBD1; clone_size: once; cdr3_length: 16; v_call: TRBV7-9
cdr3_aa: CASSQDRSGFRGANVLTF; cdr3_nt: TGTGCCAGCAGCCAAGATCGCTCAGGGTTCCGTGGGGCCAACGTCCTGACTTTC; j_call: TRBJ2-6; d_call: .; clone_size: .; cdr3_length: 18; v_call: TRBV14
cdr3_aa: CASSPGQAQETQYF; cdr3_nt: TGTGCCAGCAGCCCTGGACAAGCCCAAGAGACCCAGTACTTC; j_call: TRBJ2-5; d_call: .; clone_size: .; cdr3_length: 14; v_call: TRBV5-4
cdr3_aa: CASSQDRFGTDTQYF; cdr3_nt: TGCGCCAGCAGCCAAGATAGATTCGGCACAGATACGCAGTATTTT; j_call: TRBJ2-3; d_call: .; clone_size: .; cdr3_length: 15; v_call: TRBV4-3
cdr3_aa: CASSMTQSSYGYTF; cdr3_nt: TGTGCCAGCAGCATGACACAGTCATCCTATGGCTACACCTTC; j_call: TRBJ1-2; d_call: .; clone_size: .; cdr3_length: 14; v_call: TRBV7-9
cdr3_aa: CAWSATSGRLNEQFF; cdr3_nt: TGTGCCTGGAGTGCAACTAGCGGGAGGTTAAATGAGCAGTTCTTC; j_call: TRBJ2-1; d_call: TRBD2; clone_size: .; cdr3_length: 15; v_call: TRBV30
cdr3_aa: CASSSWEASGRSQQYF; cdr3_nt: TGTGCCAGCAGCAGTTGGGAGGCTAGCGGGAGATCGCAGCAGTACTTC; j_call: TRBJ2-7; d_call: TRBD2; clone_size: .; cdr3_length: 16; v_call: TRBV6-6
cdr3_aa: CATNSGEGEREQFF; cdr3_nt: TGTGCCACCAACAGCGGAGAGGGGGAGAGGGAGCAGTTCTTC; j_call: TRBJ2-1; d_call: .; clone_size: once; cdr3_length: 14; v_call: TRBV24-1
cdr3_aa: CASSYLPPGTSYTGELFF; cdr3_nt: TGTGCCAGCAGTTACCTTCCCCCCGGGACTTCTTACACCGGGGAGCTGTTTTTT; j_call: TRBJ2-2; d_call: .; clone_size: .; cdr3_length: 18; v_call: TRBV6-2/TRBV6-3
cdr3_aa: CASSSPQLSGNTIYF; cdr3_nt: TGTGCCAGCAGTTCTCCCCAACTCTCTGGAAACACCATATATTTT; j_call: TRBJ1-3; d_call: .; clone_size: medium-sized; cdr3_length: 15; v_call: TRBV6-5
cdr3_aa: CASSEGGVAGTIRHLETQYF; cdr3_nt: TGTGCCAGCAGTGAAGGTGGTGTAGCTGGGACTATACGTCATTTGGAGACCCAGTACTTC; j_call: TRBJ2-5; d_call: TRBD2; clone_size: .; cdr3_length: 20; v_call: TRBV2
cdr3_aa: CASSQDPIPLYEQYF; cdr3_nt: TGTGCCAGCAGCCAAGACCCTATCCCCCTCTACGAGCAGTACTTC; j_call: TRBJ2-7; d_call: .; clone_size: .; cdr3_length: 15; v_call: TRBV3-1/TRBV3-2
cdr3_aa: CAWSSGRTTAGGGYTF; cdr3_nt: TGTGCCTGGAGTTCGGGGCGGACCACGGCGGGAGGCGGCTACACCTTC; j_call: TRBJ1-2; d_call: .; clone_size: .; cdr3_length: 16; v_call: TRBV30
cdr3_aa: CASSQDRDSPPAYNEQFF; cdr3_nt: TGCGCCAGCAGCCAAGATCGGGACAGCCCTCCGGCATACAATGAGCAGTTCTTC; j_call: TRBJ2-1; d_call: TRBD1; clone_size: .; cdr3_length: 18; v_call: TRBV4-3
cdr3_aa: CATRSQVGFTYEQYF; cdr3_nt: TGTGCCACCAGATCCCAGGTGGGTTTCACCTACGAGCAGTACTTC; j_call: TRBJ2-7; d_call: .; clone_size: .; cdr3_length: 15; v_call: TRBV24-1
cdr3_aa: CASGFATGGRLGTDTQYF; cdr3_nt: TGTGCTAGTGGTTTTGCTACCGGCGGGAGACTTGGCACAGATACGCAGTATTTT; j_call: TRBJ2-3; d_call: TRBD2; clone_size: once; cdr3_length: 18; v_call: TRBV12-5
cdr3_aa: CAWGTGDSRTPYEQYF; cdr3_nt: TGTGCCTGGGGGACAGGGGACTCGAGGACTCCCTACGAGCAGTACTTC; j_call: TRBJ2-7; d_call: TRBD1; clone_size: .; cdr3_length: 16; v_call: TRBV30
cdr3_aa: CASSTQTVQETQYF; cdr3_nt: TGTGCCAGTAGTACCCAGACAGTCCAAGAGACCCAGTACTTC; j_call: TRBJ2-5; d_call: .; clone_size: once; cdr3_length: 14; v_call: TRBV19
cdr3_aa: CASSFGDFWQPQHF; cdr3_nt: TGTGCCAGCAGTTTCGGGGACTTTTGGCAGCCCCAGCATTTT; j_call: TRBJ1-5; d_call: .; clone_size: .; cdr3_length: 14; v_call: TRBV28
cdr3_aa: CAWSVPMGDRPQHF; cdr3_nt: TGTGCCTGGAGTGTACCCATGGGAGATCGGCCCCAGCATTTT; j_call: TRBJ1-5; d_call: .; clone_size: .; cdr3_length: 14; v_call: TRBV30
cdr3_aa: CASSLRDSIGSGSGNTIYF; cdr3_nt: TGTGCCAGCAGCCTCCGGGACAGTATTGGTTCGGGCTCTGGAAACACCATATATTTT; j_call: TRBJ1-3; d_call: TRBD1; clone_size: .; cdr3_length: 19; v_call: TRBV7-8
cdr3_aa: CASSFRLAEETQYF; cdr3_nt: TGTGCCAGCAGCTTTCGACTAGCTGAAGAGACCCAGTACTTC; j_call: TRBJ2-5; d_call: TRBD2; clone_size: .; cdr3_length: 14; v_call: TRBV11-1
cdr3_aa: CASTTFRTSGRIGANVLTF; cdr3_nt: TGTGCCAGCACCACTTTCCGGACTAGCGGGAGGATAGGGGCCAACGTCCTGACTTTC; j_call: TRBJ2-6; d_call: TRBD2; clone_size: .; cdr3_length: 19; v_call: TRBV7-9
cdr3_aa: CASSRGTGGNEKLFF; cdr3_nt: TGTGCTAGCAGCCGGGGGACAGGCGGAAATGAAAAACTGTTTTTT; j_call: TRBJ1-4; d_call: TRBD1; clone_size: .; cdr3_length: 15; v_call: TRBV7-7
cdr3_aa: CASSTHRNLNTEAFF; cdr3_nt: TGTGCCAGCAGTACCCACAGAAATTTGAACACTGAAGCTTTCTTT; j_call: TRBJ1-1; d_call: .; clone_size: .; cdr3_length: 15; v_call: TRBV28
cdr3_aa: CASSLARRDRDTDTQYF; cdr3_nt: TGCGCCAGCAGCTTGGCCCGTCGGGATAGGGACACAGATACGCAGTATTTT; j_call: TRBJ2-3; d_call: .; clone_size: .; cdr3_length: 17; v_call: TRBV5-1
cdr3_aa: CASSSQREETQYF; cdr3_nt: TGTGCCAGCAGCTCTCAGCGGGAAGAGACCCAGTACTTC; j_call: TRBJ2-5; d_call: .; clone_size: .; cdr3_length: 13; v_call: TRBV13
cdr3_aa: CASSKRHLDSPLHF; cdr3_nt: TGTGCCAGCAGCAAGCGACATTTGGATTCACCCCTCCACTTT; j_call: TRBJ1-6; d_call: .; clone_size: .; cdr3_length: 14; v_call: TRBV21-1
cdr3_aa: CASSNATGQVYGYTF; cdr3_nt: TGTGCCAGCAGCAACGCGACAGGGCAGGTGTATGGCTACACCTTC; j_call: TRBJ1-2; d_call: TRBD1; clone_size: .; cdr3_length: 15; v_call: TRBV5-4
cdr3_aa: CASSRGRGEKLFF; cdr3_nt: TGTGCCAGCTCCCGAGGCAGGGGTGAAAAACTGTTTTTT; j_call: TRBJ1-4; d_call: .; clone_size: .; cdr3_length: 13; v_call: TRBV6-5
cdr3_aa: CASSQGGLADVTGELFF; cdr3_nt: TGTGCCAGCAGCCAAGGTGGACTAGCGGACGTCACCGGGGAGCTGTTTTTT; j_call: TRBJ2-2; d_call: TRBD2; clone_size: few; cdr3_length: 17; v_call: TRBV4-2
cdr3_aa: CASRMRGTGSYEQYF; cdr3_nt: TGTGCCAGCAGGATGAGAGGGACAGGCTCCTACGAGCAGTACTTC; j_call: TRBJ2-7; d_call: TRBD1; clone_size: .; cdr3_length: 15; v_call: TRBV28
cdr3_aa: CASSLAVVGGYGYTF; cdr3_nt: TGTGCCAGCAGCTTAGCGGTGGTAGGGGGCTATGGCTACACCTTC; j_call: TRBJ1-2; d_call: .; clone_size: .; cdr3_length: 15; v_call: TRBV7-9
cdr3_aa: CASSSPGTPNTGELFF; cdr3_nt: TGTGCCAGCTCATCGCCCGGGACACCGAACACCGGGGAGCTGTTTTTT; j_call: TRBJ2-2; d_call: .; clone_size: .; cdr3_length: 16; v_call: TRBV18
cdr3_aa: CASSYAGGPWETQYF; cdr3_nt: TGTGCCAGCAGTTACGCGGGAGGGCCGTGGGAGACCCAGTACTTC; j_call: TRBJ2-5; d_call: TRBD2; clone_size: .; cdr3_length: 15; v_call: TRBV6-5
cdr3_aa: CASSLAINYGYTF; cdr3_nt: TGTGCCAGCAGCTTAGCCATTAACTATGGCTACACCTTC; j_call: TRBJ1-2; d_call: .; clone_size: .; cdr3_length: 13; v_call: TRBV7-9
cdr3_aa: CASRIDRTTNYGYTF; cdr3_nt: TGTGCCAGCAGGATCGACAGAACTACTAACTATGGCTACACCTTC; j_call: TRBJ1-2; d_call: .; clone_size: .; cdr3_length: 15; v_call: TRBV6-5
cdr3_aa: CASSFNSGREQYF; cdr3_nt: TGTGCCAGCAGTTTCAATTCTGGGCGCGAGCAGTACTTC; j_call: TRBJ2-7; d_call: .; clone_size: .; cdr3_length: 13; v_call: TRBV27
cdr3_aa: CASSRQLAGLTDTQYF; cdr3_nt: TGTGCCAGCAGCCGCCAACTAGCGGGACTCACAGATACGCAGTATTTT; j_call: TRBJ2-3; d_call: TRBD2; clone_size: .; cdr3_length: 16; v_call: TRBV5-5
cdr3_aa: CASASGAQTQYF; cdr3_nt: TGTGCCAGCGCTTCAGGGGCACAGACCCAGTACTTC; j_call: TRBJ2-5; d_call: .; clone_size: .; cdr3_length: 12; v_call: TRBV3-1/TRBV3-2
cdr3_aa: CASSVADYSYNEQFF; cdr3_nt: TGTGCCAGCAGCGTCGCCGACTATTCCTACAATGAGCAGTTCTTC; j_call: TRBJ2-1; d_call: .; clone_size: few; cdr3_length: 15; v_call: TRBV9
cdr3_aa: CAWNSGYLHF; cdr3_nt: TGTGCCTGGAATTCCGGGTACCTCCACTTT; j_call: TRBJ1-6; d_call: .; clone_size: .; cdr3_length: 10; v_call: TRBV30
cdr3_aa: CASSFTGTFQKETQYF; cdr3_nt: TGTGCCAGCAGCTTCACAGGGACCTTTCAGAAAGAGACCCAGTACTTC; j_call: TRBJ2-5; d_call: .; clone_size: .; cdr3_length: 16; v_call: TRBV13
cdr3_aa: CASGTGGYEQYF; cdr3_nt: TGTGCCAGCGGGACAGGGGGCTACGAGCAGTACTTC; j_call: TRBJ2-7; d_call: TRBD1; clone_size: .; cdr3_length: 12; v_call: TRBV25-1
cdr3_aa: CAWSDSSNQPQHF; cdr3_nt: TGTGCCTGGAGCGACAGTTCCAATCAGCCCCAGCATTTT; j_call: TRBJ1-5; d_call: .; clone_size: .; cdr3_length: 13; v_call: TRBV30
cdr3_aa: CASGLVSGRVGEQFF; cdr3_nt: TGTGCTAGTGGTTTGGTAAGCGGGAGAGTCGGTGAGCAGTTCTTC; j_call: TRBJ2-1; d_call: TRBD2; clone_size: once; cdr3_length: 15; v_call: TRBV12-5
cdr3_aa: CASSQVSFGGPYEQYF; cdr3_nt: TGCGCCAGCAGCCAAGTCTCATTCGGGGGACCCTACGAGCAGTACTTC; j_call: TRBJ2-7; d_call: .; clone_size: .; cdr3_length: 16; v_call: TRBV4-1
cdr3_aa: CSVEVGGVNTEAFF; cdr3_nt: TGCAGCGTTGAAGTGGGAGGAGTGAACACTGAAGCTTTCTTT; j_call: TRBJ1-1; d_call: .; clone_size: .; cdr3_length: 14; v_call: TRBV29-1
cdr3_aa: CASSQWGGMSADTQYF; cdr3_nt: TGCGCCAGCAGCCAGTGGGGCGGGATGAGTGCAGATACGCAGTATTTT; j_call: TRBJ2-3; d_call: .; clone_size: .; cdr3_length: 16; v_call: TRBV4-1
cdr3_aa: CASNKLLYRGYTDTQYF; cdr3_nt: TGTGCCAGCAACAAACTATTATACAGGGGATACACAGATACGCAGTATTTT; j_call: TRBJ2-3; d_call: .; clone_size: few; cdr3_length: 17; v_call: TRBV21-1
cdr3_aa: CASSRTGVGNQPQHF; cdr3_nt: TGTGCCAGCAGCAGGACAGGCGTTGGCAATCAGCCCCAGCATTTT; j_call: TRBJ1-5; d_call: TRBD1; clone_size: .; cdr3_length: 15; v_call: TRBV7-2
cdr3_aa: CASSPGVTNYGYTF; cdr3_nt: TGTGCCAGCAGCCCAGGGGTTACTAACTATGGCTACACCTTC; j_call: TRBJ1-2; d_call: .; clone_size: .; cdr3_length: 14; v_call: TRBV3-1/TRBV3-2
cdr3_aa: CASSQWSGRDLLREQYF; cdr3_nt: TGTGCCAGCAGCCAGTGGAGCGGGAGGGACCTCCTGCGCGAGCAGTACTTC; j_call: TRBJ2-7; d_call: TRBD2; clone_size: .; cdr3_length: 17; v_call: TRBV14
cdr3_aa: CASSPKTGGEYGYTF; cdr3_nt: TGTGCCAGCTCACCCAAGACAGGGGGAGAATATGGCTACACCTTC; j_call: TRBJ1-2; d_call: TRBD1; clone_size: .; cdr3_length: 15; v_call: TRBV18
cdr3_aa: CASSQGLTGTGGNGANVLTF; cdr3_nt: TGTGCCAGCAGCCAAGGTTTAACCGGGACAGGGGGCAATGGGGCCAACGTCCTGACTTTC; j_call: TRBJ2-6; d_call: TRBD1; clone_size: .; cdr3_length: 20; v_call: TRBV14
cdr3_aa: CASSQEGGTGGANTEAFF; cdr3_nt: TGTGCCAGCAGCCAAGAGGGAGGGACAGGGGGCGCGAACACTGAAGCTTTCTTT; j_call: TRBJ1-1; d_call: TRBD1; clone_size: .; cdr3_length: 18; v_call: TRBV4-2
cdr3_aa: CASSLFGGVAFF; cdr3_nt: TGTGCCAGCAGTTTATTTGGAGGAGTAGCTTTCTTT; j_call: TRBJ1-1; d_call: .; clone_size: .; cdr3_length: 12; v_call: TRBV12-3/TRBV12-4